These 14 T cell receptor beta chains came from one sample sequenced in a study of T-cell memory formation after mild COVID-19 (dated by TCRdb to about 2021). Libraries were made using 5' RACE. The sample was run on an Illumina NovaSeq 6000. TCRdb itself trimmed the public reads at Q25 with fastp, ran MiXCR and retained productive beta chains. Each entry merges the rows of one CDR3 protein and shows their most common DNA and genes. This sample has under 250,000 distinct CDR3 sequences in its table, and 15% of those were observed once. Of the sample, 2.1% falls within the top ten clones. Specimen: PBMCs or a T cell subset sorted from them (not recorded which). These receptors were taken from an adult woman who had mild COVID-19 (a few samples of this study predate the infection). The sample titles of this study are shuffled in the database, so cell type and time point are left out; the donor was told from shared clones.

This rearrangement joins TRBV7-3 to TRBJ2-2; 9 bases fit TRBD1. This CDR3 is built from 16 residues. The germline gives CDR1 SGHTA, CDR2 FQGTGA. V trimming: 5 bases; J trimming: 4 bases; junction bases outside the gene matches: 8. In nucleotides, the CDR3 is TGTGCCAGCAGCGCGGCCGGGACAGGGCCCACCGGGGAGCTGTTTTTT. This gives the protein CASSAAGTGPTGELFF.

In its sample, this clonotype was seen a few times. This sequence joins TRBV12-3 or TRBV12-4 and TRBJ2-2; D not certain. Trimming pared 7 bases from V and 3 bases from J, leaving 9 bases between. The CDR3 length is 13 residues. The CDR3 is CASKSRDTGELFF. The CDR3 coding sequence is TGTGCCAGCAAGTCAAGGGACACCGGGGAGCTGTTTTTT.

Only a few counts were recorded for this clonotype. V gene TRBV20-1 combines with J gene TRBJ2-5; D ambiguous. The germline gives CDR1 DFQATT, CDR2 SNEGSKA (reference sequence). The length of the CDR3 is 13 residues. V was shortened by 3 bases and J by 5 bases, with 13 bases between the two germline ends. The CDR3 coding sequence is TGCAGTGCTAGTTTGGGCCCGGCGGAGACCCAGTACTTC. Amino acids: CSASLGPAETQYF.

The genes are TRBV29-1 and TRBJ2-1; tentatively, D is TRBD1 (5 bases). The CDR3 is 14 residues long. Germline lookup yields CDR1 SQVTM and CDR2 ANQGSEA. Between the trimmed V and J ends, which lost 4 bases and 5 bases, there was a span of 15 bases. The CDR3: CSVAFRAGNNEQFF. For the CDR3, the DNA is TGCAGCGTTGCTTTTCGGGCAGGGAACAATGAGCAGTTCTTC.

The CDR3 protein is CATSERFSGPSGKLFF. CDR3 sequence (DNA): TGTGCCACCAGTGAGCGGTTTTCAGGTCCGTCTGGAAAACTGTTTTTT. The chain joins TRBV24-1 to TRBJ1-4, with D unresolved. This CDR3 has 16 residues. The germline gives CDR1 KGHDR, CDR2 SFDVKD. The ends were cut back, 4 bases at V and 10 bases at J, with 21 bases in the middle.

This clonotype was seen at least ten times. The rearrangement links TRBV12-3 or TRBV12-4 to TRBJ2-4; the D gene is possibly TRBD1 (5 bases). The CDR3 spans 13 residues. V lost 3 bases, J lost 5 bases, and 8 bases lay in between. The CDR3 is CASSFQGENIQYF. The CDR3, as DNA: TGTGCCAGCAGTTTTCAGGGTGAAAACATTCAGTACTTC.

The CDR3: CSARPRGGTQYF. The DNA of the CDR3 is TGCAGTGCTAGACCCCGGGGGGGGACCCAGTACTTC. The gene calls are TRBV20-1 and TRBJ2-5; 8 positions agree with TRBD2. This CDR3 region has 12 residues. Germline V gives CDR1 DFQATT, CDR2 SNEGSKA (reference sequence). V was pared by 2 bases and J by 7 bases, with 3 bases of the junction left unmatched.

This clonotype was seen more than once but under ten times. V and J are TRBV5-1 and TRBJ1-5; possibly TRBD1 for D (5 bases). Trimming removed 7 bases from V and 3 bases from J, with 11 bases in between. CDR1 and CDR2 (germline): SGHRS, YFSETQ. The CDR3 has 13 amino acids. The CDR3: CASSDSFNQPQHF. The DNA for the CDR3 is TGCGCCAGCTCCGACAGTTTCAATCAGCCCCAGCATTTT.

The chain carries TRBV18 and TRBJ2-7; TRBD1 matches at 7 bases. CDR3 length equals 14 residues. The germline CDR1 and CDR2 sequences are KGHSH and LQKENI. V gave up 2 bases and J gave up 2 bases; unmatched junction bases: 3. CDR3 nucleotides: TGTGCCAGCTCACCAAACAGGGGCACCTACGAGCAGTACTTC. It is translated as CASSPNRGTYEQYF.

V gene TRBV9 combines with J gene TRBJ2-3; 13 bases are shared with TRBD2. Per the germline V gene, CDR1 is SGDLS and CDR2 is YYNGEE. The CDR3 is made up of 18 amino acids. Unmatched junction bases numbered 5, after V lost 1 base and J lost 0 bases. The CDR3 nucleotides read TGTGCCAGCAGCGTAACTAGCGGGGGGGACCCTAGCACAGATACGCAGTATTTT. This codes for CASSVTSGGDPSTDTQYF.

This clonotype was counted once. This rearrangement joins TRBV5-6 to TRBJ1-4; D perhaps matches TRBD1 (5 bases). The CDR3 is 14 amino acids. V was cut by 4 bases and J by 8 bases, with 15 bases left in between. Germline assignment: CDR1 SGHDT and CDR2 YYEEEE. The CDR3 loop is CASSKTGGKEKLFF. CDR3 bases: TGTGCCAGCAGCAAGACGGGGGGTAAAGAAAAACTGTTTTTT. Complete variable domain (other parts from reference TRBV5-6 and TRBJ1-4): DAGVTQSPTHLIKTRGQQVTLRCSPKSGHDTVSWYQQALGQGPQFIFQYYEEEERQRGNFPDRFSGHQFPNYSSELNVNALLLGDSALYLCASSKTGGKEKLFFGSGTQLSVL.

This clonotype was detected a few times. As DNA, the CDR3 is TGTGCCAGCAGCTTAGGACAGGACCCCAAGCAGTACTTC. Translated: CASSLGQDPKQYF. This chain uses TRBV7-9 with TRBJ2-7; a weak D match, TRBD1 (6 bases). CDR1 is SEHNR, CDR2 FQNEAQ, per germline (reference sequence). CDR3 length: 13 amino acids. The V and J ends lost 1 base and 8 bases respectively, with 12 bases between them.

V gene TRBV5-1 combines with J gene TRBJ2-3; 8 nucleotides align to TRBD1. Trimming at V came to 3 bases and at J to 1 base, leaving 16 bases not matched to a gene. Germline CDR1 and CDR2: SGHRS and YFSETQ. This CDR3 has 19 amino acids. The CDR3 reads CASSYQGATSPLGTDTQYF. The CDR3 nucleotides read TGCGCCAGCAGCTATCAGGGGGCGACGAGCCCCCTTGGCACAGATACGCAGTATTTT.

In this sample, this clonotype turned up a few times. The genes are TRBV4-3 and TRBJ2-3, with 11 positions matching TRBD2. The CDR3 has 16 residues. Germline V gene lookup returns CDR1 LGHNA and CDR2 YSLEER. V shed 4 bases, J shed 2 bases, and the junction held 5 bases outside the gene matches. CDR3 DNA sequence: TGCGCCAGCAGCCGATCTAGCGGGAGGATCACAGATACGCAGTATTTT. As protein: CASSRSSGRITDTQYF.